This paragraph covers one TCR beta chain sequence. No antigen is known for it. Base qualities are not recorded, but no much larger clone differs from it by a single base. The collaborating institutions used their own protocols to collect whole blood in K2EDTA tubes. For TCRbeta analysis, collaborator samples were shipped as frozen whole blood, as isolated PBMCs, or as DNA extracted from either sample type. According to the germline V gene, CDR1 reads KGHSH and CDR2 reads LQKENI. Its CDR3 holds 16 amino acids, cysteine through phenylalanine. The only DNA kept is the CDR3, 48 bases in frame from the first base. V loses 3 bases, J loses 0 bases, and the germline ends lie 12 bases apart. These data are taken from a study of blood T cell repertoires in COVID-19 (dated by TCRdb to the early 2020s). As for the study more broadly: Samples from collaborators originated in the United States, Italy and Spain and spanned both the acute and convalescent phases of COVID-19. The prospective study material was composed of cDNA or gDNA derived from T cells, B-cell-depleted T cells, or PBMCs. The dataset comprised deeply sampled blood TCRbeta repertoires from subjects exposed to, actively infected with, or recovered from COVID-19. The repertoires were made available in a free public database intended to serve as a resource for research on the immune response to SARS-CoV-2. Samples came from the ongoing ImmuneRACE study (first 160 participants) plus 1,254 subjects from 6 global collaborators. The sample metadata nearly always contained a de-identified subject ID, COVID-19 status, age in years and sex. Where available, HLA class I and class II types were taken from metadata supplied by the sample provider and were not determined by assay-based typing.

The immunoSEQ Assay, a bias-controlled multiplex PCR, was used to amplify TCRbeta CDR3 regions from genomic DNA. Regarding the original processing steps: The number of nucleated cells in each sample was estimated from the amplification of reference gene primers within the assay. Sequence reads were collapsed and filtered to measure the absolute abundance of every unique TCRbeta CDR3 rearrangement. For each sample, productive Simpson clonality was calculated as the square root of Simpson's diversity index over productive rearrangements. Entries here come from immuneACCESS through TCRdb and include only in-frame sequences with V and J called. Some clones fail to appear in such tables; in the studies checked, an unresolved V gene covers under half of the shortfall, and the cause of the remainder is unknown. The DNA gave D and trimming, while V, J and clone size come from that table. The sample data list roughly 66,000 clones, and about 91% of these were observed just once. The ten biggest clones cover 10% to 15% of the sample.

Broader findings and caveats from the paper: The quantity of clinical and demographic metadata differed by source and by participant and was supplied without curation.

This receptor was identified in a human donor with active COVID-19. The donor label of this sample is uncertain. This receptor chain uses TRBV18 and TRBJ1-3, and TRBD1 may be the D gene, going by 6 matching bases. The specimen was peripheral blood. The DNA reads as follows: TGTGCCAGCTCACCGTTTGGGACAACCTCTGGAAACACCATATATTTT. Translated, this is CASSPFGTTSGNTIYF.